This T cell receptor (beta chain) originates from a study of T cell responses to AZD1222 COVID-19 vaccine. Across the whole study: Second-dose timings of about 4 or about 12 weeks were pooled. Overall study findings and caveats: Spike-specific TCR repertoires showed rising breadth and depth after two AZD1222 doses. There were mostly white British donors and more females than males, and clonal diversity was possibly underestimated.

Profiled with immunoSEQ multiplex PCR; TCRdb holds only in-frame clones, not every one. The table includes around 130,000 clones, roughly nine tenths detected once. Only a few counts were recorded for this clone. Its antigen is still unknown. CDR3 length: 15 amino acids. V gave up 4 bases and J gave up 4 bases, with 12 bases separating them. Germline lookup yields CDR1 SGHNT and CDR2 YYREEE (reference sequence). This clonotype was sampled from an adult in good health. The sample consisted of peripheral blood, taken on day 0 of AZD1222 vaccination. J is TRBJ1-6 and V is TRBV5-4; D not resolved. The CDR3 reads CASSPGGGYNSPLHF. In DNA form, the CDR3 reads TGTGCCAGCAGCCCTGGCGGAGGGTATAATTCACCCCTCCACTTT.